One and the same sample provided the 30 T cell receptor beta chains below, sequenced in a study of T-cell memory formation after mild COVID-19. One entry per CDR3 protein results from TCRdb running MiXCR on the 5' RACE reads. The data contain about 190,000 distinct CDR3 sequences, about 16% of them singletons. Material for sequencing was PBMCs or a T cell subset sorted from them (not recorded which). The origin of the receptors is an adult woman who had mild COVID-19 (a few samples of this study predate the infection). Cell type and time point are not known.

In its sample, this clonotype was seen a few times. Written as DNA, the CDR3 is TGCAGTGCGTCACCAAGCGGGGATCAGCCCCAGCATTTT. Amino acid sequence: CSASPSGDQPQHF. This chain joins TRBV20-1 and TRBJ1-5; D unclear. The ends were cut back, 6 bases at V and 5 bases at J, with 14 bases in the middle. This CDR3 spans 13 amino acids. Germline V gives CDR1 DFQATT, CDR2 SNEGSKA (reference sequence).

This clonotype was detected many times. This chain connects TRBV5-1 to TRBJ2-2, with TRBD1 matching 9 bases. The CDR3 covers 16 residues. V lost 5 bases and J lost 1; bases outside the gene matches: 6. Germline CDR1 reads SGHRS; CDR2 reads YFSETQ. The CDR3 region is CASSPGTGMNTGELFF. CDR3 sequence (DNA): TGCGCCAGCAGTCCCGGGACAGGGATGAACACCGGGGAGCTGTTTTTT.

The gene calls are TRBV7-9 and TRBJ2-3, with TRBD1 as a possible D gene (5 bases). The V gene lost 5 bases and the J gene lost 4 bases, with 13 bases spanning the gap. Germline V gene data show CDR1 as SEHNR and CDR2 as FQNEAQ (reference sequence). The CDR3 has 14 amino acids. CDR3 sequence reads: CASSLQGGADTQYF. Written as DNA, the CDR3 is TGTGCCAGCAGCCTTCAGGGCGGCGCAGATACGCAGTATTTT.

This clonotype showed up just a few times. The chain links TRBV20-1 to TRBJ1-1; TRBD1 might be the D (6 bases). Germline V gives CDR1 DFQATT, CDR2 SNEGSKA (reference sequence). Trimming removed 0 bases at V and 0 bases at J, with 11 bases between. There are 15 residues in the CDR3. Written as DNA, the CDR3 is TGCAGTGCTAGAGATTACAGGGCCGTGAACACTGAAGCTTTCTTT. Protein: CSARDYRAVNTEAFF.

This clonotype was observed a few times. The chain employs TRBV7-9 and TRBJ2-1; 12 bases are shared with TRBD2. The CDR3 sequence is 17 residues long. Per the germline V gene, CDR1 is SEHNR and CDR2 is FQNEAQ (reference sequence). V was clipped by 4 bases and J by 6 bases; unmatched bases: 10. Written as DNA, the CDR3 is TGTGCCAGCAGCTCCTTGGTCGGACTAGCGGGGTTCAATGAGCAGTTCTTC. Encoded protein: CASSSLVGLAGFNEQFF.

This clonotype was recorded a few times. The V gene is TRBV30, the J gene TRBJ1-3; no definite D call. This CDR3 comprises 13 residues. V lost 4 bases and J lost 0, with 7 bases in between. Germline lookup yields CDR1 GTSNPN and CDR2 SVGIG (reference sequence). DNA of the CDR3: TGTGCCTGGACCAAGGGCTCTGGAAACACCATATATTTT. Residues: CAWTKGSGNTIYF.

This clonotype has a handful of counts. The chain links TRBV29-1 to TRBJ1-1, with D possibly matching TRBD1 (5 bases). Per germline, CDR1 SQVTM and CDR2 ANQGSEA. Trimming took off 7 bases at V and 2 bases at J, with 11 bases between the two ends. The CDR3 is 12 amino acids. The CDR3 here is CSAQRGNTEAFF. CDR3 sequence (DNA): TGCAGCGCCCAAAGGGGAAACACTGAAGCTTTCTTT.

This clonotype came up a few times. The rearrangement joins TRBV5-1 to TRBJ2-1; 13 nucleotides align to TRBD2. Germline trimming cut 0 bases from V and 4 bases from J; bases unmatched to any gene: 4. CDR1 is SGHRS and CDR2 is YFSETQ in the germline V gene. The length of the CDR3 is 17 residues. CDR3 DNA: TGCGCCAGCAGCTTGGGGACTAGCGGGGGCGCATACAATGAGCAGTTCTTC. Residues: CASSLGTSGGAYNEQFF.

The chain combines TRBV7-8 with TRBJ1-2; 8 nucleotides match TRBD1. Germline loops: CDR1 SGHVS, CDR2 FQNEAQ. This CDR3 region has 15 residues. After removal of 5 bases from V and 2 bases from J, the junction contained 7 bases not matched to a gene. The CDR3 spells CASSRPGQGNYGYTF. The CDR3 DNA follows: TGTGCCAGCAGCCGCCCCGGACAGGGCAACTATGGCTACACCTTC.

This clonotype occurred many times. At one boundary the junction diverges from the germline segment, which might be a read error. This sequence joins TRBV12-3 or TRBV12-4 and TRBJ1-2; no firm D call. This CDR3 is 13 amino acids long. The CDR3 DNA is TGCGCCAGCAGCTTGGATCGTAACTATGGCTACACCTTC. Translation: CASSLDRNYGYTF.

This chain connects TRBV24-1 to TRBJ2-1, with TRBD2 identical over 11 bases. The CDR3 contains 16 residues. V lost 3 bases to trimming and J lost 6 bases; unmatched junction nucleotides: 6. Germline CDR1 KGHDR, CDR2 SFDVKD. CDR3 coding DNA: TGTGCCACCAGTGATACACTAGCGGGAGCCCTCAATGAGCAGTTCTTC. This codes for CATSDTLAGALNEQFF.

In its sample, this clonotype was seen a few times. The genes are TRBV29-1 and TRBJ2-7; the D is unclear. This CDR3 region has 13 residues. V shed 4 bases and J shed 3 bases, with 13 bases lying between them. Germline lookup yields CDR1 SQVTM and CDR2 ANQGSEA. CDR3 protein: CSVASPPNYEQYF. CDR3 nucleotides: TGCAGCGTTGCATCACCGCCCAACTACGAGCAGTACTTC.

This sequence joins TRBV7-6 and TRBJ2-2, with D unresolved. Trimming pared 0 bases from V and 7 bases from J, leaving 12 bases between. The germline CDR1 and CDR2 sequences are SGHVS and FNYEAQ. The CDR3 is 15 amino acids. The CDR3 DNA reads TGTGCCAGCAGCTTAGCTCTGAGAAAAGGCGGGGAGCTGTTTTTT. It specifies CASSLALRKGGELFF.

A few counts support this clonotype. The chain links TRBV12-3 or TRBV12-4 to TRBJ1-5; possible D gene TRBD1, 6 bases. The CDR3 runs to 15 residues. V was clipped by 7 bases and J by 2 bases, with 15 bases between them. CDR3 protein: CASTIQGTGNQPQHF. DNA for the CDR3: TGTGCCAGCACCATACAGGGTACGGGCAATCAGCCCCAGCATTTT.

The chain uses TRBV7-9 and TRBJ2-3; TRBD2 aligns across 9 bases. Trimming took 0 bases from V and 6 from J; bases not matched to a gene: 4. CDR1 and CDR2 from the germline V gene are SEHNR and FQNEAQ (reference sequence). This CDR3 is 15 amino acids long. CDR3 nucleotides: TGTGCCAGCAGCTTAGCAGCGGGGGGTTACGATACGCAGTATTTT. Translated: CASSLAAGGYDTQYF.

This clonotype showed up just a few times. The chain recombines TRBV21-1 with TRBJ1-5; the D call of TRBD1 is as the table states it, not checked on the DNA. TRBV21-1 is assigned pseudogene status. The CDR3 consists of 16 residues. CDR3 protein: CASSKAGQWGNQPQHF. The CDR3 DNA sequence: TGTGCCAGCAGCAAAGCGGGACAGTGGGGTAATCAGCCCCAGCATTTT.

This clonotype has just a few counts. The V call is TRBV12-3 or TRBV12-4, the J call TRBJ2-1, with D tentatively TRBD2 (5 bases). V lost 4 bases, J lost 10 bases, and 14 bases lay in between. CDR3 length: 13 residues. CDR3 amino acids: CASSWSTPGEQFF. The CDR3, as DNA: TGTGCCAGCAGTTGGAGCACACCGGGGGAGCAGTTCTTC.

The CDR3 reads CASSPPIGRQNTEAFF. DNA of the CDR3: TGTGCCAGCTCACCACCGATCGGCCGACAAAACACTGAAGCTTTCTTT. The rearrangement uses TRBV18 and TRBJ1-1; no definite D call. Trimming removed 0 bases at V and 2 bases at J, with 13 bases between. CDR3 length: 16 amino acids. Per germline, CDR1 KGHSH and CDR2 LQKENI. The full variable domain, its missing parts supplied by reference TRBV18 and TRBJ1-1, is NAGVMQNPRHLVRRRGQEARLRCSPMKGHSHVYWYRQLPEEGLKFMVYLQKENIIDESGMPKERFSAEFPKEGPSILRIQQVVRGDSAAYFCASSPPIGRQNTEAFFGQGTRLTVV.

By its share, this clonotype is medium-sized. This chain connects TRBV7-9 to TRBJ1-1; unclear D gene. V lost 5 bases, J lost 1 base, and 11 bases lay in between. In germline, CDR1 is SEHNR, CDR2 FQNEAQ (reference sequence). The CDR3 is 14 amino acids. For the CDR3, the DNA is TGTGCCAGCAGCCCAGAGAGTAGGAACACTGAAGCTTTCTTT. Protein sequence: CASSPESRNTEAFF.

This clonotype was seen many times. This sequence joins TRBV12-3 or TRBV12-4 and TRBJ1-2, with unresolved D. The length of the CDR3 is 11 residues. Trimming cost V 1 base and J 5 bases, with 2 bases left between them. This CDR3 is CASSLGYGYTF. CDR3 coding DNA: TGTGCCAGCAGTTTAGGGTATGGCTACACCTTC.

CDR3: CASSRGGEQYF. CDR3 sequence (DNA): TGTGCCAGCAGTAGGGGTGGGGAGCAGTACTTC. The chain has TRBV12-3 or TRBV12-4 and TRBJ2-7; D may be TRBD1 (5 bases). Deletions cut 5 bases from V and 7 bases from J, with 9 bases between. The CDR3 extends over 11 amino acids.

The chain links TRBV12-3 or TRBV12-4 to TRBJ2-7; D might be TRBD1 (5 bases). The V gene lost 0 bases and the J gene lost 3 bases, with 9 bases spanning the gap. The CDR3 contains 14 residues. DNA for the CDR3: TGTGCCAGCAGTTTAGCGAACAGGAACTACGAGCAGTACTTC. It translates to CASSLANRNYEQYF.

In its sample, this clonotype was seen a few times. The V call is TRBV18, the J call TRBJ1-2; 8 bases match TRBD1. With 5 bases clipped from V and 4 bases from J, the junction kept 9 bases outside the gene matches. From germline, CDR1 is KGHSH and CDR2 LQKENI. The CDR3 runs 15 residues. CDR3 nucleotide sequence: TGTGCCAGCTCAATCGGACAGGGTGAATCCTATGGCTACACCTTC. This encodes CASSIGQGESYGYTF.

This clonotype showed up just a few times. V usage is TRBV5-1 and J usage is TRBJ2-7, with D possibly matching TRBD2 (6 bases). Germline lookup yields CDR1 SGHRS and CDR2 YFSETQ. Trimming pared 0 bases from V and 6 bases from J, leaving 16 bases between. The CDR3 is 15 amino acids. In DNA form, the CDR3 reads TGCGCCAGCAGCTTGGGGGACTCGCGGAAAACCGAGCAGTACTTC. The encoded protein is CASSLGDSRKTEQYF.

The chain is built from TRBV6-5 and TRBJ2-2; D is possibly TRBD2 (5 bases). Germline CDR1 and CDR2: MNHEY and SVGAGI. CDR3 length: 13 residues. V lost 0 bases and J lost 13, with 12 bases in between. The CDR3 spells CASSYSGIGGLFF. The CDR3, as DNA: TGTGCCAGCAGTTACTCCGGGATCGGTGGGCTGTTTTTT.

This clonotype was picked up many times. The V call is TRBV4-3, the J call TRBJ1-2, with D unresolved. V was trimmed by 1 base and J by 8 bases, leaving 14 bases between them. The CDR3 extends over 14 amino acids. Germline-derived CDR1 and CDR2 are LGHNA and YSLEER. In nucleotides, the CDR3 is TGCGCCAGCAGCCAAGGTGGGGAGACCCGCGGCTACACCTTC. Translation: CASSQGGETRGYTF.

This chain joins TRBV7-9 and TRBJ1-1; D unresolved. CDR3 length: 14 residues. The germline V and J ends were trimmed by 4 bases and 0 bases, with 9 bases remaining between them. CDR1 is SEHNR, CDR2 FQNEAQ, per germline (reference sequence). CDR3 nucleotides: TGTGCCAGCAGCTCTCAGGCGGTGAACACTGAAGCTTTCTTT. This sequence encodes CASSSQAVNTEAFF. Based on the CDR3 plus reference TRBV7-9 and TRBJ1-1, the full variable domain is DTGVSQNPRHKITKRGQNVTFRCDPISEHNRLYWYRQTLGQGPEFLTYFQNEAQLEKSRLLSDRFSAERPKGSFSTLEIQRTEQGDSAMYLCASSSQAVNTEAFFGQGTRLTVV.

This clonotype was observed a few times. This chain uses TRBV6-2 or TRBV6-3 with TRBJ2-7, with D possibly being TRBD1 (6 bases). From germline, CDR1 is MNHEY and CDR2 SVGEGT. Trimming took off 4 bases at V and 0 bases at J, with 13 bases between the two ends. This CDR3 has 15 residues. CDR3 amino acids: CASSSTGSVSYEQYF. CDR3 bases: TGTGCCAGCAGTTCGACAGGTTCGGTCTCCTACGAGCAGTACTTC.

The table lists this clonotype with a few counts. The rearrangement links TRBV24-1 to TRBJ1-1; TRBD1 might be the D (6 bases). The germline V and J ends were trimmed by 3 bases and 4 bases, with 23 bases remaining between them. The CDR3 extends over 18 amino acids. Germline assignment: CDR1 KGHDR and CDR2 SFDVKD. The CDR3 sequence: CATSDPPNRDEGGTEAFF. The CDR3 DNA is TGTGCCACCAGTGATCCCCCCAACAGGGATGAAGGGGGCACTGAAGCTTTCTTT.

The V call is TRBV20-1, the J call TRBJ2-1, with 13 bases aligning to TRBD2. The CDR3 has 15 amino acids. V lost 6 bases, J lost 9 bases, and 11 bases stayed unmatched. Per germline, CDR1 DFQATT and CDR2 SNEGSKA (reference sequence). CDR3 sequence (DNA): TGCAGTGCCTATCCGACTAGCGGGGGGTATGGTGAGCAGTTCTTC. It yields the protein CSAYPTSGGYGEQFF.